Below, 26 T cell receptor beta chains from the same sample are listed, as sequenced in a study of PD-1 blockade in classical Hodgkin lymphoma (dated by TCRdb to the early 2020s). The time point label here, explained by the study, means: cycle 2 day 1 (C2D1) of nivolumab. All trial patients had relapsed after autologous stem cell transplantation, with cohorts A, B and C differing in prior brentuximab vedotin exposure. The library was generated by the immunoSEQ multiplex PCR assay. The clones in this table, taken by TCRdb from immuneACCESS, are in-frame only. Not every clone is retained; where verified, under half of the shortfall comes from an unresolved V gene, and the cause of the rest is unknown. Across this sample there are about 6,800 clones, with 70% to 80% seen only once. The ten largest clones represent approximately 44% of the sample. The source was peripheral blood mononuclear cells (PBMCs), collected before the second cycle of nivolumab. These receptors came from a human donor with classical Hodgkin lymphoma.

The chain employs TRBV5-1 and TRBJ1-2; TRBD1 might be the D (6 bases). V was shortened by 3 bases and J by 4 bases, with 7 bases between the two germline ends. This CDR3 is built from 12 residues. Germline CDR1 SGHRS, CDR2 YFSETQ. The CDR3 loop is CASSSDSYGYTF. DNA of the CDR3: TGCGCCAGCAGCTCGGACAGCTATGGCTACACCTTC.

This clone showed up just once. This rearrangement joins TRBV9 to TRBJ1-5; D unresolved. The CDR3 loop spans 15 amino acids. In germline, CDR1 is SGDLS, CDR2 YYNGEE. The V end was cut by 1 base, the J end by 5 bases, with 13 bases between. The CDR3 sequence is CASSVYGNADQPQHF. Written as DNA, the CDR3 is TGTGCCAGCAGCGTATACGGGAATGCGGATCAGCCCCAGCATTTT. Full variable domain (remainder filled in from reference TRBV9 and TRBJ1-5): DSGVTQTPKHLITATGQRVTLRCSPRSGDLSVYWYQQSLDQGLQFLIQYYNGEERAKGNILERFSAQQFPDLHSELNLSSLELGDSALYFCASSVYGNADQPQHFGDGTRLSIL.

The chain employs TRBV5-1 and TRBJ1-5; 10 nucleotides match TRBD1. The CDR3 is 14 residues long. V trimming: 0 bases; J trimming: 7 bases; junction bases outside the gene matches: 1. Germline V gene lookup returns CDR1 SGHRS and CDR2 YFSETQ. CDR3 residues: CASSLETGGQPQHF. The CDR3 coding sequence is TGCGCCAGCAGCTTGGAGACAGGGGGCCAGCCCCAGCATTTT.

This clone qualifies as large. The chain is built from TRBV9 and TRBJ2-3; D is possibly TRBD1 or TRBD2 (5 bases each). CDR1 is SGDLS and CDR2 is YYNGEE in the germline V gene. The CDR3 consists of 15 residues. V lost 3 bases and J 2 bases, leaving 13 bases between the germline ends. The CDR3 nucleotides are TGTGCCAGCAGCGCCGAGGACGGGGCCACAGATACGCAGTATTTT. Protein: CASSAEDGATDTQYF.

This chain connects TRBV2 to TRBJ1-5, with 7 bases lining up with TRBD1. This CDR3 comprises 16 residues. Germline V gene lookup returns CDR1 SNHLY and CDR2 FYNNEI. Losses at the gene ends were 4 bases for V and 0 bases for J; bases not matched to a gene: 6. The CDR3 DNA sequence: TGTGCCAGCAGTGGCCCTGGACAGGATAGCAATCAGCCCCAGCATTTT. Translated, it gives CASSGPGQDSNQPQHF.

Judged by abundance, this clone is medium-sized. The rearrangement joins TRBV19 to TRBJ1-2, with D possibly being TRBD1 (6 bases). Germline values: CDR1 LNHDA, CDR2 SQIVND (reference sequence). Trimming took off 5 bases at V and 3 bases at J, with 19 bases between the two ends. The CDR3 is 16 residues long. CDR3 sequence (DNA): TGTGCCAGTAGTGGATACGGGGGGCGCAGGGACTATGGCTACACCTTC. It is translated as CASSGYGGRRDYGYTF.

DNA of the CDR3: TGTGCCAGCAGAAATGGACTAGCGAGCCACGAGCAGTACTTC. This gives the protein CASRNGLASHEQYF. The chain has TRBV27 and TRBJ2-7, with 9 bases identical to TRBD2. There are 14 residues in the CDR3. Germline assignment: CDR1 MNHEY and CDR2 SMNVEV (reference sequence). J was trimmed by 5 bases and V by 6 bases; bases with no gene match: 8.

The genes are TRBV2 and TRBJ1-1; tentative D call: TRBD1 (5 bases). Trimming removed 6 bases at V and 4 bases at J, with 12 bases between. The germline gives CDR1 SNHLY, CDR2 FYNNEI. The CDR3 sequence is 13 residues long. CDR3 residues: CASRIEGSTEAFF. The CDR3, as DNA: TGTGCCAGCAGGATTGAGGGGAGCACTGAAGCTTTCTTT.

The chain uses TRBV9 and TRBJ2-7; 7 bases agree with TRBD1. J was trimmed by 3 bases and V by 0 bases; bases with no gene match: 9. The germline V gene has CDR1 SGDLS and CDR2 YYNGEE. This CDR3 is built from 16 residues. The CDR3 DNA sequence: TGTGCCAGCAGCGTAGCGTCCGGGACAGCGGTCTACGAGCAGTACTTC. It yields the protein CASSVASGTAVYEQYF.

This chain links TRBV6-1 with TRBJ1-5; D may be TRBD1 (6 bases). The CDR3 spans 13 residues. Germline V gene data show CDR1 as MNHNS and CDR2 as SASEGT. CDR3 loop: CGCRGQGNQPQHF. The CDR3 DNA sequence: TGTGGATGCCGGGGGCAGGGCAATCAGCCCCAGCATTTT.

By its share, this clone is medium-sized. V is TRBV2 and J is TRBJ1-1; D not certain. V gave up 7 bases and J gave up 3 bases, with 12 bases separating them. Germline CDR1 is SNHLY and CDR2 is FYNNEI. The CDR3 is 13 amino acids. CDR3 amino acids: CASTPSGYTEAFF. CDR3 DNA: TGTGCCAGCACCCCCTCTGGGTACACTGAAGCTTTCTTT.

The chain's CDR3 is CASSAPSRLDGRSTPGEQFF. Written as DNA, the CDR3 is TGTGCCAGCAGCGCCCCAAGCCGACTAGATGGACGAAGCACCCCAGGGGAGCAGTTCTTC. The chain carries TRBV9 and TRBJ2-1; a possible D gene is TRBD2 (6 bases). CDR1 SGDLS and CDR2 YYNGEE come from the germline V gene. The CDR3 is 20 residues long. The V end was cut by 3 bases, the J end by 10 bases, with 35 bases between.

This rearrangement joins TRBV5-6 to TRBJ2-2, with 9 bases aligning to TRBD1. Germline CDR1 reads SGHDT; CDR2 reads YYEEEE. V lost 5 bases and J lost 0; bases outside the gene matches: 14. This CDR3 contains 19 residues. CDR3 nucleotide sequence: TGTGCCAGCAGTCCCTGGACAGGGGCCGGATCCGCGAACACCGGGGAGCTGTTTTTT. Encoded protein: CASSPWTGAGSANTGELFF. The full variable domain, its missing parts supplied by reference TRBV5-6 and TRBJ2-2, is DAGVTQSPTHLIKTRGQQVTLRCSPKSGHDTVSWYQQALGQGPQFIFQYYEEEERQRGNFPDRFSGHQFPNYSSELNVNALLLGDSALYLCASSPWTGAGSANTGELFFGEGSRLTVL.

The rearrangement joins TRBV6-1 to TRBJ2-7; D not certain. Germline V gene lookup returns CDR1 MNHNS and CDR2 SASEGT. This CDR3 contains 15 residues. Trimming removed 7 bases at V and 0 bases at J, with 16 bases between. The CDR3, as DNA: TGTGCCAGCAAATTTCGCCGGACGGACTCCTACGAGCAGTACTTC. It codes for CASKFRRTDSYEQYF.

CDR3 sequence (DNA): TGTGCCAGCAGCTTTCGACTAGCGGGCTACTCCTACGAGCAGTACTTC. It yields the protein CASSFRLAGYSYEQYF. The chain uses TRBV7-2 and TRBJ2-7; TRBD2 agrees at 10 bases. Germline assignment: CDR1 SGHTA and CDR2 FQGNSA. The ends lost 3 bases at V and 0 bases at J; junction bases unmatched: 5. The CDR3 consists of 16 residues.

The V call is TRBV28, the J call TRBJ2-1; TRBD1 aligns across 7 bases. This CDR3 has 14 residues. V dropped 6 bases and J dropped 4; count of bases not matched to a gene: 6. The V gene's germline CDR1 is MDHEN and CDR2 SYDVKM. The CDR3 here is CASSEYRGYNEQFF. The CDR3 DNA sequence: TGTGCCAGCAGCGAATACAGGGGATACAATGAGCAGTTCTTC.

This sequence joins TRBV6-1 and TRBJ1-2; 12 bases fit TRBD1. V was clipped by 2 bases and J by 5 bases; unmatched bases: 9. CDR3 size: 17 residues. Germline V gene lookup returns CDR1 MNHNS and CDR2 SASEGT. As DNA, the CDR3 is TGTGCCAGCAGTGAATTCCTCGGGACAGGGGGCTCTTATGGCTACACCTTC. Its translation: CASSEFLGTGGSYGYTF.

This rearrangement joins TRBV27 to TRBJ2-7; TRBD1 agrees at 11 bases. The CDR3 contains 16 residues. Germline V gene data show CDR1 as MNHEY and CDR2 as SMNVEV (reference sequence). With 3 bases clipped from V and 3 bases from J, the junction kept 7 bases outside the gene matches. CDR3 nucleotides: TGTGCCAGCAGTTTCTCCAGGACAGGGGGCCGCTACGAGCAGTACTTC. Amino acids: CASSFSRTGGRYEQYF.

To note about this clone: The sample carries other DNA sequences with the same CDR3. The CDR3 DNA is TGTGCCAGCAGACTGTCGGACGGAGACAATGAGCAGTTCTTC. Its protein product is CASRLSDGDNEQFF. The chain carries TRBV9 and TRBJ2-1; no clear D gene. This CDR3 contains 14 residues. V was pared by 5 bases and J by 5 bases, with 14 bases between. Germline V gene data show CDR1 as SGDLS and CDR2 as YYNGEE.

The genes are TRBV10-1 and TRBJ2-2; 11 bases are a match to TRBD2. The germline V gene encodes CDR1 WNHNN and CDR2 SYGVQD (reference sequence). Unmatched junction bases numbered 4, after V lost 6 bases and J lost 1 base. The CDR3 extends over 16 amino acids. The CDR3 bases are TGCGCCAGCAGATCTCTAGCGGGAGGGAACACCGGGGAGCTGTTTTTT. Protein sequence: CASRSLAGGNTGELFF.

This chain uses TRBV9 with TRBJ2-1, with 9 bases matching TRBD2. Trimming took 0 bases from V and 2 from J; bases not matched to a gene: 12. Germline V gene lookup returns CDR1 SGDLS and CDR2 YYNGEE. The CDR3 runs to 19 residues. CDR3 sequence reads: CASSVGAGGGLSAYNEQFF. For the CDR3, the DNA is TGTGCCAGCAGCGTAGGGGCGGGAGGGGGGCTTAGCGCCTACAATGAGCAGTTCTTC.

This sequence joins TRBV19 and TRBJ2-6; D not resolved. This CDR3 spans 18 amino acids. Trimming pared 5 bases from V and 5 bases from J, leaving 22 bases between. Germline CDR1 and CDR2: LNHDA and SQIVND (reference sequence). The CDR3 DNA sequence: TGTGCCAGTAGTTTGGACCGGAAATCACAAAGTCGGGCCAACGTCCTGACTTTC. Translated: CASSLDRKSQSRANVLTF.

This chain links TRBV15 with TRBJ1-4; D unresolved. This CDR3 region has 12 residues. Trimming cost V 0 bases and J 5 bases, with 1 base left between them. Germline CDR1 LNHNV, CDR2 YYDKDF (reference sequence). This CDR3 is CATSRENEKLFF. The CDR3 DNA follows: TGTGCCACCAGCAGAGAAAATGAAAAACTGTTTTTT.

This clone was observed a few times. The V and J genes are TRBV13 and TRBJ2-7; D possibly corresponds to TRBD1 (6 bases). The CDR3 covers 16 residues. Germline lookup yields CDR1 PRHDT and CDR2 FYEKMQ (reference sequence). The germline V and J ends were trimmed by 4 bases and 3 bases, with 19 bases remaining between them. CDR3 residues: CASSSKETGLYYEQYF. CDR3 sequence (DNA): TGTGCCAGCAGCTCGAAAGAGACAGGCTTGTACTACGAGCAGTACTTC.

The V call is TRBV4-1, the J call TRBJ2-7; D is unresolved. The CDR3 spans 15 residues. The germline V gene has CDR1 MGHRA and CDR2 YSYEKL. V lost 0 bases and J lost 0, with 9 bases in between. This CDR3 reads CASSQDRQSSYEQYF. The CDR3 DNA sequence: TGCGCCAGCAGCCAAGATCGGCAGAGCTCCTACGAGCAGTACTTC.

The chain recombines TRBV18 with TRBJ2-5; D gene ambiguous. V was trimmed by 0 bases and J by 5 bases, leaving 10 bases between them. CDR1 is KGHSH, CDR2 LQKENI, per germline. This CDR3 region has 14 residues. The CDR3 DNA sequence: TGTGCCAGCTCACCACCTGGCCTTCGGGAGACCCAGTACTTC. The encoded protein is CASSPPGLRETQYF.